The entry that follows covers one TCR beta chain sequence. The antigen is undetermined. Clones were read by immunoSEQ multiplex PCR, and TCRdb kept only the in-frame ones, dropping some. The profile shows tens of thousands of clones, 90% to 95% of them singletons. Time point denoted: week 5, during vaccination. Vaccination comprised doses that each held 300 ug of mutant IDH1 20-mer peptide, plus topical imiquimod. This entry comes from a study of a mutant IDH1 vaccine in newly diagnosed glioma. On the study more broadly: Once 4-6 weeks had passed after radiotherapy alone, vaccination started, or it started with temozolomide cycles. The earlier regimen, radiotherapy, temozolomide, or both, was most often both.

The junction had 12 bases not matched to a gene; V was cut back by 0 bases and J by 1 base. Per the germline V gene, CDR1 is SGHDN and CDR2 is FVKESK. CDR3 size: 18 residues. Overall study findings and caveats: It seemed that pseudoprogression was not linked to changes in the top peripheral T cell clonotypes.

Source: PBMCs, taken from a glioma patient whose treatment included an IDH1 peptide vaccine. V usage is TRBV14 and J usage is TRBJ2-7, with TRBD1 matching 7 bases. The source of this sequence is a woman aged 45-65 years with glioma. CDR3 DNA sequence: TGTGCCAGCAGCCAAGAAGGGGGCTGGGGGACACCATCCTACGAGCAGTACTTC. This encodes CASSQEGGWGTPSYEQYF.